In its sample, the clone carrying this TCR beta chain was seen many times. The antigen is not known. The CDR3 goes on 3 residues after the read ends, and that part is filled in from the germline J gene. CDR1 and CDR2 from the germline V gene are MDHEN and SYDVKM. The CDR3 spans 17 residues. V trimming: 6 bases; J trimming: 3 bases; junction bases outside the gene matches: 8. This entry is derived from a study of T cell clonality in common variable immunodeficiency. Study-level findings and limits: CVID subjects showed higher TCRbeta clonality than healthy controls. In common variable immunodeficiency, TCR beta chains reportedly carried fewer deletions and N-nucleotide insertions. Repertoire-complication correlations in CVID were limited by patient heterogeneity.

Equal genomic DNA amounts from CVID and control samples were sequenced. Data came from immunoSEQ multiplex PCR; TCRdb stores just in-frame clones and leaves some out. The specimen gives 51,000 or so clones without singletons; the ten biggest hold around 2%. This TCR was sampled from a person between 18 and 75 years old in good health. The sequenced sample was peripheral blood mononuclear cells. The chain uses TRBV28 and TRBJ2-1; 13 bases map to TRBD2. The CDR3 bases that were read are TGTGCCAGCAGCACAGGGGGACTAGCGGGGTTCTACAATGAG. Protein: CASSTGGLAGFYNE. The complete CDR3 sequence is CASSTGGLAGFYNEQFF.